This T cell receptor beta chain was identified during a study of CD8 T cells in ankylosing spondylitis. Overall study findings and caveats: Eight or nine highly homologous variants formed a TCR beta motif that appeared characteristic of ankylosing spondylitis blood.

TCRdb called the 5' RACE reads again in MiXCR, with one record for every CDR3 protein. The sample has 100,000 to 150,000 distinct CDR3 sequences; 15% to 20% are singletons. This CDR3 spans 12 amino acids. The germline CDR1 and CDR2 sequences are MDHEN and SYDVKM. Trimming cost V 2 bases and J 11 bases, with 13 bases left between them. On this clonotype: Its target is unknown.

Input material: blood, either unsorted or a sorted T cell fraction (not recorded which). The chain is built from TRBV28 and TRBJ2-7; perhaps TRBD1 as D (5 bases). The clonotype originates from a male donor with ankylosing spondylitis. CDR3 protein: CASSLQGEKKYF. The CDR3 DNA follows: TGTGCCAGCAGTTTACAGGGTGAGAAAAAGTACTTC.